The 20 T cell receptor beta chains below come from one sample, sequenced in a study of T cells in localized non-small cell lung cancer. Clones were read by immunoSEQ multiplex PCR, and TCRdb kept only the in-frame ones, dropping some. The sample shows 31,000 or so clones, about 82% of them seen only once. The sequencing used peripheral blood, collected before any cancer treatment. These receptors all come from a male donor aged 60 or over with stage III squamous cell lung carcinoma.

CDR3 nucleotide sequence: TGTGCCAGCAGCCAAGAGGACTACGGGAGACCTAACTATGGCTACACCTTC. This sequence encodes CASSQEDYGRPNYGYTF. V and J are TRBV4-2 and TRBJ1-2; no reliable D call. Trimming stripped 0 bases from V and 0 bases from J, with 14 bases between. Germline assignment: CDR1 LGHNA and CDR2 YNFKEQ. The CDR3 totals 17 residues.

CDR3 DNA sequence: TGTGCCAGCAGTTACGCACAGGGGAGCTCCTACAATGAGCAGTTCTTC. This sequence encodes CASSYAQGSSYNEQFF. The rearrangement uses TRBV6-5 and TRBJ2-1, with 7 bases fitting TRBD1. The germline gives CDR1 MNHEY, CDR2 SVGAGI. The CDR3 totals 16 residues. Trimming took 2 bases from V and 0 from J; bases not matched to a gene: 4.

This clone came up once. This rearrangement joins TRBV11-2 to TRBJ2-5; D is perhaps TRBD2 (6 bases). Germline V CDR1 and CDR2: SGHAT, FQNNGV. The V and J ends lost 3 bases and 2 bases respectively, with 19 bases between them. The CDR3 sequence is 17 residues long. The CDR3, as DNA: TGTGCCAGCAGCTTTTCCCTCCTAGGGGAGGAACAAGAGACCCAGTACTTC. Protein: CASSFSLLGEEQETQYF.

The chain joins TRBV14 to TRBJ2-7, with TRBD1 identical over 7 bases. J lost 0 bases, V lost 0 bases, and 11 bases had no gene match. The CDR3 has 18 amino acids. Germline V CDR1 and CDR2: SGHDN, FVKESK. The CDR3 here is CASSQERKGGFSSYEQYF. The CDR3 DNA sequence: TGTGCCAGCAGCCAAGAAAGAAAAGGGGGCTTCAGCTCCTACGAGCAGTACTTC.

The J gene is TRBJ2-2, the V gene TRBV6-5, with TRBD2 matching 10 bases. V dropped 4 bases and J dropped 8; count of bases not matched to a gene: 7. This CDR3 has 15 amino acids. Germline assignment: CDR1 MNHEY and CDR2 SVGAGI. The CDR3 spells CASSWRAGGLGELFF. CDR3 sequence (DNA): TGTGCCAGCAGTTGGAGAGCGGGAGGGCTTGGGGAGCTGTTTTTT.

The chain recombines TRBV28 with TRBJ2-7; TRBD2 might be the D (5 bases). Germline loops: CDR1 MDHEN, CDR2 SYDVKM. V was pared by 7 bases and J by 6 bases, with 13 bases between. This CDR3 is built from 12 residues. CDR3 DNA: TGTGCCAGCAAAGGGTCAAGCGGCGAGCAGTACTTC. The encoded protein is CASKGSSGEQYF.

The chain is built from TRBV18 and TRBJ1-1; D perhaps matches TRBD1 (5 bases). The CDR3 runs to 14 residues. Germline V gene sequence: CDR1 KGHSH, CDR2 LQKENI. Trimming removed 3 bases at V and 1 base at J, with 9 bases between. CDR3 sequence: CASSPGTPNTEAFF. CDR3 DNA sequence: TGTGCCAGCTCACCTGGGACTCCGAACACTGAAGCTTTCTTT.

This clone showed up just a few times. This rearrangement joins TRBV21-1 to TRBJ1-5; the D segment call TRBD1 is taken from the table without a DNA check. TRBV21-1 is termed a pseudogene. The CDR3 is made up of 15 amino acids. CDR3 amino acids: CASSKGQFVSSSQHF. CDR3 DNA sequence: TGTGCCAGCAGCAAAGGACAGTTCGTAAGTTCGTCCCAGCATTTT.

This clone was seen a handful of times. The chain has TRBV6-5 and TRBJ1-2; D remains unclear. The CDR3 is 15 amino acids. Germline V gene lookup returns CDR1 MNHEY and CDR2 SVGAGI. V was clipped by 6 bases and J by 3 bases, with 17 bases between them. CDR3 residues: CASSRSGNTDYGYTF. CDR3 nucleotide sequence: TGTGCCAGCAGCCGATCCGGGAATACAGACTATGGCTACACCTTC.

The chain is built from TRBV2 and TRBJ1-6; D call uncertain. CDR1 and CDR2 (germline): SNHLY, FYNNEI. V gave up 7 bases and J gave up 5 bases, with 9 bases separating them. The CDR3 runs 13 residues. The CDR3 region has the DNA TGTGCCAGCAAAGTCAGTAATAATTCACCCCTCCACTTT. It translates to CASKVSNNSPLHF.

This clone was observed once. As DNA, the CDR3 is TGTGCCAGCAGCCTAGGGACTAGCGCGAGGACCGGGGAGCTGTTTTTT. It specifies CASSLGTSARTGELFF. The chain employs TRBV7-3 and TRBJ2-2; 10 bases match TRBD2. Germline loops: CDR1 SGHTA, CDR2 FQGTGA. The V gene end was trimmed by 5 bases and the J gene end by 5 bases; junction bases not matched to a gene: 8. The CDR3 extends over 16 amino acids.

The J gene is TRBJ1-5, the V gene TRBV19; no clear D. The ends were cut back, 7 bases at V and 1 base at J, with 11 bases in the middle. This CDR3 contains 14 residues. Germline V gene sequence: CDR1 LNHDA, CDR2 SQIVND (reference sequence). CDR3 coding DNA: TGTGCCAGTACCCCGTTTAACAGCAATCAGCCCCAGCATTTT. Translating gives CASTPFNSNQPQHF.

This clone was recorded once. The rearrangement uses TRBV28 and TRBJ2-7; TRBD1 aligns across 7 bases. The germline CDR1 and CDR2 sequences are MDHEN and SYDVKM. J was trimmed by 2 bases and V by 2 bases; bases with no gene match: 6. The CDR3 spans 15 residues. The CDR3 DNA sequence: TGTGCCAGCAGTTTAAGCCGACAGGGTACCTACGAGCAGTACTTC. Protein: CASSLSRQGTYEQYF.

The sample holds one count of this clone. CDR3 DNA sequence: TGTGCCAGCAGCTTGACGGGAACTGAAGCTTTCTTT. It translates to CASSLTGTEAFF. This chain connects TRBV11-3 to TRBJ1-1; no definite D call. V lost 3 bases, J lost 5 bases, and 7 bases lay in between. The CDR3 covers 12 residues. Looked up from germline, CDR1 is SGHNT and CDR2 is YENEEA. Supplemented by reference TRBV11-3 and TRBJ1-1, the full variable domain reads EAGVVQSPRYKIIEKKQPVAFWCNPISGHNTLYWYLQNLGQGPELLIRYENEEAVDDSQLPKDRFSAERLKGVDSTLKIQPAELGDSAVYLCASSLTGTEAFFGQGTRLTVV.

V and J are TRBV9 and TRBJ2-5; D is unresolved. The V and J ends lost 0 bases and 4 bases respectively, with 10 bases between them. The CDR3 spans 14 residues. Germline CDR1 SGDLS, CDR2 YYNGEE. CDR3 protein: CASSVAQGRETQYF. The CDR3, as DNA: TGTGCCAGCAGCGTAGCTCAAGGGCGAGAGACCCAGTACTTC. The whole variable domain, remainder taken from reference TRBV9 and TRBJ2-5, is DSGVTQTPKHLITATGQRVTLRCSPRSGDLSVYWYQQSLDQGLQFLIQYYNGEERAKGNILERFSAQQFPDLHSELNLSSLELGDSALYFCASSVAQGRETQYFGPGTRLLVL.

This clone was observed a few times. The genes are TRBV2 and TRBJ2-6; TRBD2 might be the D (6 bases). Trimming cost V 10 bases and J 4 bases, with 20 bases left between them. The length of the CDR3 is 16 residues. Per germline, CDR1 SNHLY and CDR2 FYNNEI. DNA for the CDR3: TGTGCCACTTCCCCCGCCCTAGCGCGCGGGGCCAACGTCCTGACTTTC. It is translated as CATSPALARGANVLTF.

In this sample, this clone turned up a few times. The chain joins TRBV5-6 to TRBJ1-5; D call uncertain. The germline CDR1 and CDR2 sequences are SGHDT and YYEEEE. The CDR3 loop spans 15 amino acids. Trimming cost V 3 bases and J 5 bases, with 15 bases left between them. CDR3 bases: TGTGCCAGCAGCTGGAACGGCAGACCAGATCAGCCCCAGCATTTT. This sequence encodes CASSWNGRPDQPQHF.

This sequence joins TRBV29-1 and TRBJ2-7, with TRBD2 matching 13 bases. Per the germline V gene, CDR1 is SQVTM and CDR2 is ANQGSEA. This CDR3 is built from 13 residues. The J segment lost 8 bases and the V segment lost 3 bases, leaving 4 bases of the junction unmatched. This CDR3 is CSVETSGGTKQYF. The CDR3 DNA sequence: TGCAGCGTTGAGACTAGCGGGGGGACGAAGCAGTACTTC.

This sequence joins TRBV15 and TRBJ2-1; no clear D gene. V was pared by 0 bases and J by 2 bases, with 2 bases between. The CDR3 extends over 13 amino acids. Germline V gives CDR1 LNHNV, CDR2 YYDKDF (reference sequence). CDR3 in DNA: TGTGCCACCAGCAGAGATCCCTACAATGAGCAGTTCTTC. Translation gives CATSRDPYNEQFF. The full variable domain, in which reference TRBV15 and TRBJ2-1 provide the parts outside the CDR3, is DAMVIQNPRYQVTQFGKPVTLSCSQTLNHNVMYWYQQKSSQAPKLLFHYYDKDFNNEADTPDNFQSRRPNTSFCFLDIRSPGLGDTAMYLCATSRDPYNEQFFGPGTRLTVL.

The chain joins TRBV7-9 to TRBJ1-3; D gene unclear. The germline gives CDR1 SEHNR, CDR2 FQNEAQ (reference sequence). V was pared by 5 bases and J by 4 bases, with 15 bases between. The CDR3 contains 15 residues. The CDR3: CASSPPQGRGNTIYF. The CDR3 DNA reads TGTGCCAGCAGCCCCCCCCAAGGGAGAGGAAACACCATATATTTT.